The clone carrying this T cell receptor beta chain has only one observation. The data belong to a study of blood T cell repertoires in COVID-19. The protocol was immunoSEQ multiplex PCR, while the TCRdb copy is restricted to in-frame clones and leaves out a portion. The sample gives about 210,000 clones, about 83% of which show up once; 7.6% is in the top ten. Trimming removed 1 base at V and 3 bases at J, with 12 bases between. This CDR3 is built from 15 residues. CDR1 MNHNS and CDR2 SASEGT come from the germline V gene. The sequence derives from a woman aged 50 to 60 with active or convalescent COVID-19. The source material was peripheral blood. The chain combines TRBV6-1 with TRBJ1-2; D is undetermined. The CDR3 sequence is CASSEERGQYYGYTF. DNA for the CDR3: TGTGCCAGCAGTGAAGAACGGGGTCAGTACTATGGCTACACCTTC.